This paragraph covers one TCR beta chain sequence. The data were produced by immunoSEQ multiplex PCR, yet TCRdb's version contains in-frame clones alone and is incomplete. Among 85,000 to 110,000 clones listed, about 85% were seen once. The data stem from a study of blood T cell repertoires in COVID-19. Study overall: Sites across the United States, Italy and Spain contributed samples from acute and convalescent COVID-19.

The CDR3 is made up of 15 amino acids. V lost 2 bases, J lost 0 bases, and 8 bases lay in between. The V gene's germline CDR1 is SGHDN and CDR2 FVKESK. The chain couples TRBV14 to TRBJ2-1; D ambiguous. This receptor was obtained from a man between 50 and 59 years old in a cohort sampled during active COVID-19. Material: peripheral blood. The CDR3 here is CASSQSVSSYNEQFF. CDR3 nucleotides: TGTGCCAGCAGCCAAAGTGTCAGCTCCTACAATGAGCAGTTCTTC.